Each of the 7 T cell receptor beta chains below was sequenced from the same sample in a study of T cells in tumors after PD-1 blockade. Produced via immunoSEQ multiplex PCR; TCRdb's table is partial and in-frame only. Of around 35,000 clones listed, around 72% are singletons. The sample here was PBMCs, taken after anti-PD-1 treatment. These receptors were obtained from a human donor with basal cell carcinoma.

The chain uses TRBV4-3 and TRBJ2-1, with TRBD2 matching over 7 bases. Germline V gene lookup returns CDR1 LGHNA and CDR2 YSLEER. The CDR3 is 13 residues long. The V gene end was trimmed by 5 bases and the J gene end by 9 bases; junction bases not matched to a gene: 7. CDR3 DNA: TGCGCCAGCAGCGGGAGGGCGTTAGGTGAGCAGTTCTTC. Its translation is CASSGRALGEQFF.

The chain combines TRBV5-8 with TRBJ2-1, with a tentative D call TRBD1 (5 bases). The CDR3 is made up of 14 amino acids. V gave up 4 bases and J gave up 6 bases, with 14 bases separating them. Per the germline V gene, CDR1 is SGHTS and CDR2 is YDEGEE. The CDR3 spells CASSGSRQGNEQFF. CDR3 DNA sequence: TGTGCCAGCAGCGGGTCTAGGCAGGGCAATGAGCAGTTCTTC.

The gene calls are TRBV4-3 and TRBJ2-5; a possible D gene is TRBD1 (7 bases). The CDR3 runs 13 residues. The V end lost 6 bases, the J end lost 4 bases, and 12 bases lay between the germline ends. CDR1 and CDR2 (germline): LGHNA, YSLEER. The CDR3 is CASSNQGGETQYF. CDR3 DNA sequence: TGCGCCAGCAGTAATCAGGGGGGAGAGACCCAGTACTTC.

Here the CDR3 DNA reads TGTGCCAGCAGGACAGGGGTACCCTACGAGCAGTACTTC. The encoded protein is CASRTGVPYEQYF. This sequence joins TRBV2 and TRBJ2-7; 8 bases map to TRBD1. The CDR3 loop spans 13 amino acids. The germline CDR1 and CDR2 sequences are SNHLY and FYNNEI. With 6 bases clipped from V and 2 bases from J, the junction kept 3 bases outside the gene matches.

The V gene is TRBV5-1, the J gene TRBJ2-3; maybe TRBD1 (6 bases). This CDR3 comprises 14 residues. The germline V gene has CDR1 SGHRS and CDR2 YFSETQ. Trimming shortened V by 4 bases and J by 6 bases, and 15 bases separated the two germline ends. DNA of the CDR3: TGCGCCAGCAGCGCGGACAGAGCCGGGGATACGCAGTATTTT. It encodes CASSADRAGDTQYF.

The chain couples TRBV11-3 to TRBJ1-1; weak D call: TRBD1 (6 bases). Germline CDR1 and CDR2: SGHNT and YENEEA. Trimming shortened V by 3 bases and J by 5 bases, and 13 bases separated the two germline ends. The CDR3 contains 14 residues. CDR3 DNA: TGTGCCAGCAGCTTGTACAGGGTAGGAACTGAAGCTTTCTTT. It codes for CASSLYRVGTEAFF.

This chain uses TRBV28 with TRBJ1-4, with D hard to call. V was pared by 11 bases and J by 8 bases, with 18 bases between. Germline CDR1 is MDHEN and CDR2 is SYDVKM. The CDR3 extends over 13 amino acids. CDR3 DNA: TGTGCCGCCCGGGGAAGGGTCGGCGAAAAACTGTTTTTT. This gives the protein CAARGRVGEKLFF.